This T cell receptor (beta chain) was recorded in a study of human T cells and chemical hapten exposure. Time point given: pre-sensitization, week 0. Documented treatment: therapeutic diphenylcyclopropenone sensitization with weekly scalp DPC. Study outcomes and limitations: Higher patch test scores went with higher counts of PT1 expanded TCRs.

Authors' methods: Sample-level TCR yields exhibited a median of 95,638, with a range of about 23,224 to 690,600. MiXCR was run by TCRdb on the RACE reads, yielding one entry per CDR3 protein. The V and J calls here are based on TCRdb, not the publication. This table holds roughly 260,000 distinct CDR3 sequences, about 9% found once. Only a few counts were recorded for this clonotype. Its antigen remains unidentified. This CDR3 is 14 amino acids long. V was cut by 0 bases and J by 7 bases, with 12 bases left in between. Germline lookup yields CDR1 MNHEY and CDR2 SMNVEV (reference sequence). This clonotype was sampled from a woman in her 40s with alopecia areata. Some clones in this sample may be carry-over from other donors' samples. The rearrangement links TRBV27 to TRBJ1-1; a possible D gene is TRBD1 (6 bases). Sample: whole blood, taken in connection with sensitization to the hapten diphenylcyclopropenone (DPC). The DNA of the CDR3 is TGTGCCAGCAGTTTATCGATTCCCAGGGGTGAAGCTTTCTTT. It codes for CASSLSIPRGEAFF.